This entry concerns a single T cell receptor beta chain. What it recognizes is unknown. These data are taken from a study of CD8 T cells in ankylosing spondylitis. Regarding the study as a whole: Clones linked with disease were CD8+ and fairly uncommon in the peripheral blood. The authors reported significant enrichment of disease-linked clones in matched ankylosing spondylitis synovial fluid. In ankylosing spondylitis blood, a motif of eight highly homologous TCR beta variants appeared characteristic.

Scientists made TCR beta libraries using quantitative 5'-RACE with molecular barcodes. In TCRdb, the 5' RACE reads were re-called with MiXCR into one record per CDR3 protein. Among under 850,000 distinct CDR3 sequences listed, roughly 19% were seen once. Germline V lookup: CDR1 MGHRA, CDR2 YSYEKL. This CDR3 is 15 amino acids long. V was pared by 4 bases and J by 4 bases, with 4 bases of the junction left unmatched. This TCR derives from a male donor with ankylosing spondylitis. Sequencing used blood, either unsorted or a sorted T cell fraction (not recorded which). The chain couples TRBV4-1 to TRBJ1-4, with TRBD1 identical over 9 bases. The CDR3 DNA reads TGCGCCAGCAGCCCGCGGACAGGGGTTAATGAAAAACTGTTTTTT. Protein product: CASSPRTGVNEKLFF.